These 11 T cell receptor beta chains share one sample of origin, sequenced in a study of graft-versus-host responses after intestinal transplantation. The study plated 200,000 CFSE-labeled responders with 200,000 irradiated, violet-dye-labeled stimulators. The protocol was immunoSEQ multiplex PCR, while the TCRdb copy is restricted to in-frame clones and leaves out a portion. The table has about 12,000 clones, roughly 30% seen once. Sequenced material: alloreactive CD8+ T cells from a mixed lymphocyte reaction culture, taken before intestinal transplant. Noted subset: CFSE-low proliferating T cells sorted from roughly six-day pre-transplant mixed lymphocyte reaction (GvH or HvG direction). These receptors were collected from a human patient who received an intestinal transplant.

This clone was found a few times. This sequence joins TRBV4-1 and TRBJ2-7; weak D call: TRBD2 (5 bases). Germline loops: CDR1 MGHRA, CDR2 YSYEKL. The CDR3 sequence is 13 residues long. Deletions cut 4 bases from V and 3 bases from J, with 10 bases between. CDR3 sequence reads: CASSLERNYEQYF. CDR3 DNA: TGCGCCAGCAGCCTCGAGCGGAACTACGAGCAGTACTTC.

J is TRBJ2-5 and V is TRBV11-2; D possibly corresponds to TRBD2 (5 bases). The germline V gene has CDR1 SGHAT and CDR2 FQNNGV. This CDR3 has 15 amino acids. V shed 5 bases and J shed 2 bases, with 15 bases lying between them. The CDR3: CASSPYFAGQETQYF. The CDR3 DNA sequence: TGTGCCAGCAGCCCCTACTTCGCGGGTCAAGAGACCCAGTACTTC.

This chain connects TRBV28 to TRBJ2-5, with 8 positions matching TRBD1. Germline-derived CDR1 and CDR2 are MDHEN and SYDVKM. CDR3 length: 17 amino acids. With 1 base clipped from V and 5 bases from J, the junction kept 12 bases outside the gene matches. CDR3 sequence: CASSLYFRRGRWETQYF. Here the CDR3 DNA reads TGTGCCAGCAGTTTATATTTCCGCAGGGGGCGGTGGGAGACCCAGTACTTC.

A few counts support this clone. CDR3 in DNA: TGTGCCAGCAGTTTAAGGGGGGCGAGTGAAGCTTTCTTT. Translating gives CASSLRGASEAFF. The chain employs TRBV28 and TRBJ1-1; tentative D call: TRBD1 (6 bases). Trimming removed 2 bases at V and 7 bases at J, with 11 bases between. Germline CDR1 reads MDHEN; CDR2 reads SYDVKM. This CDR3 spans 13 amino acids.

The chain's CDR3 is CASSLAGSYEQYF. The CDR3 DNA follows: TGTGCCAGCAGCTTGGCGGGGAGCTACGAGCAGTACTTC. The chain has TRBV7-8 and TRBJ2-7; D possibly corresponds to TRBD2 (6 bases). Trimming cost V 3 bases and J 3 bases, with 9 bases left between them. There are 13 residues in the CDR3. Germline V gene data show CDR1 as SGHVS and CDR2 as FQNEAQ. Using reference TRBV7-8 and TRBJ2-7 for the parts outside the CDR3, the full variable domain is GAGVSQSPRYKVAKRGQDVALRCDPISGHVSLFWYQQALGQGPEFLTYFQNEAQLDKSGLPSDRFFAERPEGSVSTLKIQRTQQEDSAVYLCASSLAGSYEQYFGPGTRLTVT.

CDR3 region: CASRVTGVGQPQHF. The CDR3 nucleotides read TGTGCCAGCAGGGTCACGGGGGTAGGACAGCCCCAGCATTTT. The genes are TRBV6-1 and TRBJ1-5, with a possible D match to TRBD1 (5 bases). Germline V gene sequence: CDR1 MNHNS, CDR2 SASEGT. V was pared by 6 bases and J by 7 bases, with 16 bases between. The CDR3 has 14 residues.

This clone occurred a few times. The rearrangement uses TRBV28 and TRBJ2-1, with 9 nucleotides matching TRBD2. The CDR3 sequence is 14 residues long. The V gene end was trimmed by 3 bases and the J gene end by 7 bases; junction bases not matched to a gene: 4. CDR1 MDHEN and CDR2 SYDVKM come from the germline V gene. DNA of the CDR3: TGTGCCAGCAGTTTTAGCGGGAGAGGGAATGAGCAGTTCTTC. Protein: CASSFSGRGNEQFF.

In this sample, this clone turned up a few times. This sequence joins TRBV28 and TRBJ2-5; 10 positions agree with TRBD2. Germline values: CDR1 MDHEN, CDR2 SYDVKM. After removal of 4 bases from V and 5 bases from J, the junction contained 7 bases not matched to a gene. The CDR3 loop spans 15 amino acids. CDR3 bases: TGTGCCAGCAGTTCTACTAGCGGGATAACGGAGACCCAGTACTTC. Protein product: CASSSTSGITETQYF.

The rearrangement links TRBV7-2 to TRBJ2-7; 9 bases map to TRBD1. The CDR3 is made up of 15 amino acids. CDR1 and CDR2 (germline): SGHTA, FQGNSA. Unmatched junction bases numbered 4, after V lost 3 bases and J lost 1 base. CDR3 in amino acids: CASSLAGTGSYEQYF. The DNA for the CDR3 is TGTGCCAGCAGCTTGGCCGGGACAGGGTCCTACGAGCAGTACTTC.

The chain combines TRBV5-4 with TRBJ2-7; D uncertain. V lost 2 bases to trimming and J lost 3 bases, with 9 bases between them. The CDR3 consists of 13 residues. Germline CDR1 and CDR2: SGHNT and YYREEE (reference sequence). The CDR3 sequence is CASSFGAFYEQYF. CDR3 nucleotide sequence: TGTGCCAGCAGCTTTGGCGCATTCTACGAGCAGTACTTC. The full variable domain, its missing parts supplied by reference TRBV5-4 and TRBJ2-7, is ETGVTQSPTHLIKTRGQQVTLRCSSQSGHNTVSWYQQALGQGPQFIFQYYREEENGRGNFPPRFSGLQFPNYSSELNVNALELDDSALYLCASSFGAFYEQYFGPGTRLTVT.

A remark on this clone: With a far larger clone one base away, a read error is the likely cause. This rearrangement joins TRBV7-9 to TRBJ1-1; 7 bases map to TRBD1. This CDR3 comprises 15 residues. CDR1 and CDR2 from the germline V gene are SEHNR and FQNEAQ (reference sequence). CDR3 in DNA: TGTGCCATCAGCTCTAGGGACAGCATGAACACTGAAGCTTTCTTT. It specifies CAISSRDSMNTEAFF.